This T cell receptor (beta chain) originates from a study of blood T cell repertoires in COVID-19 (dated by TCRdb to 2018 to 2020). Regarding the complete study: Collaborator samples came from the United States, Italy and Spain and covered acute and convalescent phases of COVID-19. The prospective study material was composed of cDNA or gDNA derived from T cells, B-cell-depleted T cells, or PBMCs. Deeply sampled blood TCRbeta repertoires from subjects exposed to, actively infected with, or recovered from COVID-19 were included in the dataset. The repertoires were made available in a free public database intended to serve as a resource for research on the immune response to SARS-CoV-2. Samples were obtained from the ongoing ImmuneRACE study (first 160 participants) and from roughly 1,300 subjects provided by 6 global collaborators. The sample metadata nearly always contained a de-identified subject ID, COVID-19 status, age in years and sex. Where available, HLA class I and class II types were taken from metadata supplied by the sample provider and were not determined by assay-based typing. The study at large found these results: The quantity of clinical and demographic metadata differed by source and by participant and was supplied without curation.

The collaborating institutions used their own protocols to collect whole blood in K2EDTA tubes. For TCRbeta analysis, collaborators shipped samples in one of three forms: frozen whole blood, isolated PBMCs, or DNA extracted from either of those sample types. TCRbeta CDR3 regions were amplified from genomic DNA using the immunoSEQ Assay, a bias-controlled multiplex PCR. The paper's data handling went like this. Nucleated cell counts per sample were estimated from amplification of reference gene primers within the assay. To quantify the absolute abundance of each unique TCRbeta CDR3 rearrangement, sequence reads were collapsed and filtered. Productive Simpson clonality was computed per sample as the square root of Simpson's diversity index over productive rearrangements. Not all clones reach the TCRdb copy of this immuneACCESS table, which keeps in-frame sequences only. Checked studies attribute under half of the gap to unresolved V genes and leave the rest unexplained. From that table come the V and J calls and clone size; the DNA was used to work out D and trimming. This sample lists a few hundred thousand clones; about nine tenths were detected once. Almost 4.5% of the sample belongs to the ten largest clones.

Points on this clone: Its antigen is not yet known. Base-call qualities are not available, and no considerably larger clone is one nucleotide away.

Source material: peripheral blood. This TCR came from a middle-aged man with acute or convalescent COVID-19.

At the DNA level, the sequence is TGTGCCAGCAGCGCCAGACAGGGATCGAATTCACCCCTCCACTTT. It specifies CASSARQGSNSPLHF. The chain joins TRBV9 to TRBJ1-6, and 7 bases in between align with TRBD1. V is trimmed back by 3 bases and J by 7 bases, and the junction contains 7 bases that no gene match accounts for. The CDR3 goes from the cysteine to the phenylalanine over 15 residues. The retained sequence is limited to the CDR3, 45 bases, with the frame set at the first base. The germline V gene yields SGDLS for CDR1 and YYNGEE for CDR2.